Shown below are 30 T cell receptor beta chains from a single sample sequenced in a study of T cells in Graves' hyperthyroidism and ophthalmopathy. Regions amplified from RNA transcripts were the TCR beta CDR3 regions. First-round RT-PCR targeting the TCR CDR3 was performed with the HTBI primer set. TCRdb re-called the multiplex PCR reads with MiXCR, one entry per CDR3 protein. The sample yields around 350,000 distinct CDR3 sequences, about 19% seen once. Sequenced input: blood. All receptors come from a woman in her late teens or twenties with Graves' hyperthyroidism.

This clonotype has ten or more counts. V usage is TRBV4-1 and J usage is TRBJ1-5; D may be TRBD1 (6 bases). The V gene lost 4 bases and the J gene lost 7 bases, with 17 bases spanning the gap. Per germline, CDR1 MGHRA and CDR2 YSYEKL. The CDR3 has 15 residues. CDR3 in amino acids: CASSLQGEGEQPQHF. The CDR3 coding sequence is TGCGCCAGCAGCCTCCAGGGTGAGGGGGAACAGCCCCAGCATTTT.

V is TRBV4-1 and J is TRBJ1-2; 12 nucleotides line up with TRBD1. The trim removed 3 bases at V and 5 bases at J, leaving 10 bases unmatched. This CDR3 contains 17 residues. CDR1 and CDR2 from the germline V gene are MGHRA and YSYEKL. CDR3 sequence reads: CASSQGTGGAGNYGYTF. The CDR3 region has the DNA TGCGCCAGCAGCCAGGGGACAGGGGGCGCGGGAAATTATGGCTACACCTTC.

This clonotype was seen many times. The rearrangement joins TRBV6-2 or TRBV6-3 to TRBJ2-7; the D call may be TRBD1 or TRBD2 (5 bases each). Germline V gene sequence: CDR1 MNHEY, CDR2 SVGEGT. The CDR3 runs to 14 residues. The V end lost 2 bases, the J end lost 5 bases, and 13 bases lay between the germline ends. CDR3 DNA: TGTGCCAGCAGTTACCAGGGTCTGGGGGACGAGCAGTACTTC. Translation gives CASSYQGLGDEQYF.

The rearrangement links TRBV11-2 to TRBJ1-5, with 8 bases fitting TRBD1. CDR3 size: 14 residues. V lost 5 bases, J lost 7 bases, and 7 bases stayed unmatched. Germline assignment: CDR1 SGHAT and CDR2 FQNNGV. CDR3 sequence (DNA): TGTGCCAGCAGCCCAGGGGGCGGCCACCAGCCCCAGCATTTT. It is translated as CASSPGGGHQPQHF.

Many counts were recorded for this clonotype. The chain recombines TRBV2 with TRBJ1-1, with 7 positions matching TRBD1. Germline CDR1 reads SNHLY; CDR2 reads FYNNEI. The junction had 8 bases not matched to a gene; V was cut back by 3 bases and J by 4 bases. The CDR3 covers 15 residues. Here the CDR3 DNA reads TGTGCCAGCAGTGAGGACCTTCAGGGGGTCACTGAAGCTTTCTTT. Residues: CASSEDLQGVTEAFF.

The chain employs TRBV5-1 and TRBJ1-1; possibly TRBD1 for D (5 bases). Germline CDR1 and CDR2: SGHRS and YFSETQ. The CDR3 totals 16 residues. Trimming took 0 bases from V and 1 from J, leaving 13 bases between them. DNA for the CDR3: TGCGCCAGCAGCTTGGCCCTTTTTGGGGGGAACACTGAAGCTTTCTTT. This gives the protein CASSLALFGGNTEAFF.

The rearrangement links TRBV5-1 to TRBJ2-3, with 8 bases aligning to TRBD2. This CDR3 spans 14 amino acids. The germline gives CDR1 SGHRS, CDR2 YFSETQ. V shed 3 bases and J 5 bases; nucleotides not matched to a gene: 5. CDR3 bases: TGCGCCAGCAGCTCCATAAGCGGGGGAGATACGCAGTATTTT. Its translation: CASSSISGGDTQYF.

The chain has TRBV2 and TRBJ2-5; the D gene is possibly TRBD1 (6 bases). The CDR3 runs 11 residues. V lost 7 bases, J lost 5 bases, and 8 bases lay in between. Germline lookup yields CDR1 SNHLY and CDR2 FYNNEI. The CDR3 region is CASMGHETQYF. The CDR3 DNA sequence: TGTGCCAGCATGGGACACGAGACCCAGTACTTC.

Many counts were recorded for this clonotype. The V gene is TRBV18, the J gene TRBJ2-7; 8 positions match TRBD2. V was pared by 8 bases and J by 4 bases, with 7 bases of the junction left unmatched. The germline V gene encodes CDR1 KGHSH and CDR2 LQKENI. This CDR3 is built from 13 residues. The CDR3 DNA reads TGTGCCAGCCATTCCGGGGGGGAATACGAGCAGTACTTC. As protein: CASHSGGEYEQYF.

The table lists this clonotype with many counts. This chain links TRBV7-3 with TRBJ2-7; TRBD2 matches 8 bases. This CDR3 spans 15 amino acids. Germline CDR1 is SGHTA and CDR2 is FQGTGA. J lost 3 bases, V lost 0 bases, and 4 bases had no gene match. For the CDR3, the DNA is TGTGCCAGCAGCTTAACAAGCGGGGGACTCTACGAGCAGTACTTC. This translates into CASSLTSGGLYEQYF.

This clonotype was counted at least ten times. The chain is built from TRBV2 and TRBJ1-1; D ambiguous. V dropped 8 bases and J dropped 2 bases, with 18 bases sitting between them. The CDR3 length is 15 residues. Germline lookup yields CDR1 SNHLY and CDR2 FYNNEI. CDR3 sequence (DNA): TGTGCCAGCGCCCCCCGACGGCCAGTTAACACTGAAGCTTTCTTT. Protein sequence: CASAPRRPVNTEAFF.

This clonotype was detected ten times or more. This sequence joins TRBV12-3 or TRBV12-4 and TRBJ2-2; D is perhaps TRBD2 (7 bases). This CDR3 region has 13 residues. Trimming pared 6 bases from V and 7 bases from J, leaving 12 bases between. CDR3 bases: TGTGCCAGCAGCTTCGGGGGGCGCGGGGAGCTGTTTTTT. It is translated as CASSFGGRGELFF.

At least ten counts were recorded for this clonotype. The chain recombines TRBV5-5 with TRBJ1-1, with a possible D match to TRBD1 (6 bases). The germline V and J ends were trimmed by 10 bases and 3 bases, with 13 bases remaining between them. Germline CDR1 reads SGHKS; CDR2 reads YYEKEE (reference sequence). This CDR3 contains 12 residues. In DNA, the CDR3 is TGTGCCGGAGGGGGACAAGACACTGAAGCTTTCTTT. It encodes CAGGGQDTEAFF.

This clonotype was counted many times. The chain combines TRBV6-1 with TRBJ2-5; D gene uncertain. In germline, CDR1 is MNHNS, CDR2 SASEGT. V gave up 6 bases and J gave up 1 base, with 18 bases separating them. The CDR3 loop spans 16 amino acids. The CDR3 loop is CASSSLAKPRQETQYF. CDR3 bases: TGTGCCAGCAGCTCCTTAGCAAAACCCCGCCAAGAGACCCAGTACTTC.

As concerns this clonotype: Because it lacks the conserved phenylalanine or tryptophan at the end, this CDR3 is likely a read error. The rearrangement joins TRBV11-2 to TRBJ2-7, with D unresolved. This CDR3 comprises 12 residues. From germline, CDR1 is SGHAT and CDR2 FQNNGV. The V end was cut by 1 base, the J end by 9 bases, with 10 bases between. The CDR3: CASSLADSSQYL. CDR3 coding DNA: TGTGCCAGCAGCTTAGCCGACTCCTCGCAGTACCTC.

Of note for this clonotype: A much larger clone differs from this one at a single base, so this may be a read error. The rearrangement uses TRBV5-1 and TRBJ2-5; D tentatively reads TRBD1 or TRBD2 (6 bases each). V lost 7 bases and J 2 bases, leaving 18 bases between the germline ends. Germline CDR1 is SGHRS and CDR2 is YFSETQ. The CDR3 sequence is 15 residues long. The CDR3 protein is CASFRSGGDQETQYF. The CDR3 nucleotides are TGCGCCAGCTTCCGATCCGGGGGCGATCAAGAGACCCAGTACTTC.

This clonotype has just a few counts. CDR3 nucleotides: TGTGCCAGCAGCCAAGGCCAGGGCTATAGCAATCAGCCCCAGCATTTT. It translates to CASSQGQGYSNQPQHF. The rearrangement links TRBV3-1 to TRBJ1-5; tentative D call: TRBD1 (5 bases). Germline CDR1 LGHDT, CDR2 YNNKEL (reference sequence). The V and J ends lost 1 base and 0 bases respectively, with 10 bases between them. This CDR3 spans 16 amino acids.

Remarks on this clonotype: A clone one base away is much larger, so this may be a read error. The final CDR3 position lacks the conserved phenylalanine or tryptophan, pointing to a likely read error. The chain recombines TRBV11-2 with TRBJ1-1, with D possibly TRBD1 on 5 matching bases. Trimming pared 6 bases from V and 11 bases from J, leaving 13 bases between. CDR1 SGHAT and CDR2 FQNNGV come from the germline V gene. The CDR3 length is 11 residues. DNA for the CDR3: TGTGCCAGCAGTCTTACGGAGGGGGCTTTCGTT. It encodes CASSLTEGAFV.

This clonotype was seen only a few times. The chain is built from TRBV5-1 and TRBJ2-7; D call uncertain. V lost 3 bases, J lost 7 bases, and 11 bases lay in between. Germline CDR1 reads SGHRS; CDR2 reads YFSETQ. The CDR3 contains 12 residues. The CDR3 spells CASSSELGEQYF. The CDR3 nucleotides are TGCGCCAGCAGCTCCGAACTGGGGGAGCAGTACTTC.

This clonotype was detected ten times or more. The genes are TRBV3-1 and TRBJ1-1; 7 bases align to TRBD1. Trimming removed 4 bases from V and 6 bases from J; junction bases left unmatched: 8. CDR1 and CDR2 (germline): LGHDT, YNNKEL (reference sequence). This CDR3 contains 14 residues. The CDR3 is CASSPTGVGAEAFF. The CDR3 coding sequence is TGTGCCAGCAGCCCAACAGGGGTGGGGGCTGAAGCTTTCTTT.

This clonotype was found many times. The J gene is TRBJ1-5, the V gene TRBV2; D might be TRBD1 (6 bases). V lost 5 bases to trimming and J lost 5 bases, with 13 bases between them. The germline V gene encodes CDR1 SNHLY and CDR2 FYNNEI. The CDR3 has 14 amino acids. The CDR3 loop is CASSPQGLYQPQHF. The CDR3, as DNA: TGTGCCAGCAGTCCACAGGGTCTCTATCAGCCCCAGCATTTT.

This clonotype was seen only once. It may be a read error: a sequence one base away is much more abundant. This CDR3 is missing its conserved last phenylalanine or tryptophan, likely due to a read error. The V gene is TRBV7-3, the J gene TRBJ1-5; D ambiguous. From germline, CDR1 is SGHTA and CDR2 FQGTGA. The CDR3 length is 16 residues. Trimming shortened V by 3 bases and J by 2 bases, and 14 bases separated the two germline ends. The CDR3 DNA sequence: TGTGCCAGCAGCTTTGGGTTCCACGGCGGCAATCAGCCCCAGCATGTT. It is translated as CASSFGFHGGNQPQHV.

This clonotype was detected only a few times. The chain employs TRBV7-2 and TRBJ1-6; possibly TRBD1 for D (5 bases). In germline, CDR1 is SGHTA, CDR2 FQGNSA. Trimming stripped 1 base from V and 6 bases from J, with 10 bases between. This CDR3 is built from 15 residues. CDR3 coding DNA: TGTGCCAGCAGCTTAGAGATGGGGCGTAATTCACCCCTCCACTTT. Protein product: CASSLEMGRNSPLHF.

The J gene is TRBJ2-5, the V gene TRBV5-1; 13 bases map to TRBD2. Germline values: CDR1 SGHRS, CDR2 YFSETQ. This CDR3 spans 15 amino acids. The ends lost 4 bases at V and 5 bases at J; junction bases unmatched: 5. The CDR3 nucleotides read TGCGCCAGCAGCCGCGGGACTAGCGGGGAGGAGACCCAGTACTTC. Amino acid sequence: CASSRGTSGEETQYF.

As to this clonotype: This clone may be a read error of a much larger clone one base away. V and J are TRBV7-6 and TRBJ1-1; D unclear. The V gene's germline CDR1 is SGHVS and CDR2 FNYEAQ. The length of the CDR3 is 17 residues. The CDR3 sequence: CASSLIPVVGFYTEACF. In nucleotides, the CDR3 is TGTGCCAGCAGCTTAATTCCGGTGGTAGGGTTTTACACTGAAGCTTGCTTT. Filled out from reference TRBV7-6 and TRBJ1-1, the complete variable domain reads GAGVSQSPRYKVTKRGQDVALRCDPISGHVSLYWYRQALGQGPEFLTYFNYEAQQDKSGLPNDRFSAERPEGSISTLTIQRTEQRDSAMYRCASSLIPVVGFYTEACFGQGTRLTVV.

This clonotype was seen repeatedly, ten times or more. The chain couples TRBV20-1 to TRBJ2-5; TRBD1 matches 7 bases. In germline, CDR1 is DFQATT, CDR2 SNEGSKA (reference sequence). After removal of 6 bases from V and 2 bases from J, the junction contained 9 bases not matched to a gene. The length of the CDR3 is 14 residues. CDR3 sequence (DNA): TGCAGTGCCAGGGAGACAGGGCGGCAAGAGACCCAGTACTTC. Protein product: CSARETGRQETQYF.

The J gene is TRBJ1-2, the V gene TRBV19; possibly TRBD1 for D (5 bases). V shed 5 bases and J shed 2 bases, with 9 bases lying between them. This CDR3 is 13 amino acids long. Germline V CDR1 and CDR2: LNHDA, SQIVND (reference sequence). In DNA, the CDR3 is TGTGCCAGTAGTGGGGGACGAAACTATGGCTACACCTTC. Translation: CASSGGRNYGYTF.

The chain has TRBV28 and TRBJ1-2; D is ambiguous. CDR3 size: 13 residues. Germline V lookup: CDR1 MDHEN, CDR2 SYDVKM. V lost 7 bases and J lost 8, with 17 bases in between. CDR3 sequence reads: CASTWEGESGYTF. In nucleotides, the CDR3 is TGTGCCAGCACCTGGGAGGGAGAAAGCGGCTACACCTTC.

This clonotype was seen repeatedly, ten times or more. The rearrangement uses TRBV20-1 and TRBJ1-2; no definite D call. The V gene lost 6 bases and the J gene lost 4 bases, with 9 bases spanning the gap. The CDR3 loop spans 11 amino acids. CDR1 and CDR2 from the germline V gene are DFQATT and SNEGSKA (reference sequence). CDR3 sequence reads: CSALEAYGYTF. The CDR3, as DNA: TGCAGTGCCCTAGAGGCCTATGGCTACACCTTC.

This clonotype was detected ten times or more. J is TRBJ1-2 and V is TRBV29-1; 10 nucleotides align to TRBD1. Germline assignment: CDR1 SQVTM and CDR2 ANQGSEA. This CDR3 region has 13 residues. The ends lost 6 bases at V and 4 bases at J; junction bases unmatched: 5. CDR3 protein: CSVPGTGAYGYTF. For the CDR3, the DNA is TGCAGCGTCCCCGGGACAGGGGCCTATGGCTACACCTTC.